The 11 T cell receptor beta chains below were found in one sample sequenced in a study of blood T cell repertoires in COVID-19. The table came from immunoSEQ multiplex PCR; TCRdb's copy has only in-frame clones and leaves some out. The table has about 25,000 clones, roughly 84% seen once. Sequencing was carried out using peripheral blood. The receptors come from a human donor in a cohort sampled during active COVID-19.

The chain couples TRBV28 to TRBJ2-7, with TRBD2 matching over 11 bases. This CDR3 spans 15 amino acids. Trimming at V came to 6 bases and at J to 4 bases, leaving 8 bases not matched to a gene. Germline CDR1 MDHEN, CDR2 SYDVKM. CDR3 sequence reads: CASSLTSGRYYEQYF. In nucleotides, the CDR3 is TGTGCCAGCAGCTTAACTAGCGGGAGATATTACGAGCAGTACTTC.

Only one count was recorded for this clone. The genes are TRBV4-1 and TRBJ2-3; 14 bases agree with TRBD2. The CDR3 covers 17 residues. Germline loops: CDR1 MGHRA, CDR2 YSYEKL. Losses at the gene ends were 1 base for V and 4 bases for J; bases not matched to a gene: 4. CDR3 coding DNA: TGCGCCAGCAGCCAAGCTCCGACTAGCGGGGGGGCAGATACGCAGTATTTT. Its protein product is CASSQAPTSGGADTQYF.

The V gene is TRBV27, the J gene TRBJ1-2; D unclear. V was cut by 2 bases and J by 4 bases, with 8 bases left in between. The CDR3 is 13 amino acids. The germline gives CDR1 MNHEY, CDR2 SMNVEV (reference sequence). The DNA of the CDR3 is TGTGCCAGCAGTTTAGGACGGGGCTATGGCTACACCTTC. Translated: CASSLGRGYGYTF.

The J gene is TRBJ2-7, the V gene TRBV6-1; TRBD1 aligns across 9 bases. CDR1 MNHNS and CDR2 SASEGT come from the germline V gene. The CDR3 consists of 16 residues. V dropped 2 bases and J dropped 7; count of bases not matched to a gene: 12. The CDR3 loop reads CASSEPPGQGSDEQYF. Here the CDR3 DNA reads TGTGCCAGCAGTGAACCGCCGGGACAGGGAAGTGATGAGCAGTACTTC.

Here the CDR3 DNA reads TGTGCCAGCAGCAACCGGGACAGGGGGGGGGAGACCCAGTACTTC. Its translation: CASSNRDRGGETQYF. The gene calls are TRBV5-4 and TRBJ2-5, with 11 positions matching TRBD1. This CDR3 region has 15 residues. V shed 4 bases and J 5 bases; nucleotides not matched to a gene: 7. Germline V gene lookup returns CDR1 SGHNT and CDR2 YYREEE (reference sequence).

The CDR3 sequence: CASSYSGTGVNQPQHF. DNA for the CDR3: TGTGCCAGCAGCTACTCAGGGACAGGAGTTAATCAGCCCCAGCATTTT. The genes are TRBV7-9 and TRBJ1-5; 8 nucleotides agree with TRBD1. After removal of 4 bases from V and 4 bases from J, the junction contained 9 bases not matched to a gene. CDR1 is SEHNR, CDR2 FQNEAQ, per germline (reference sequence). The CDR3 totals 16 residues. Drawing the rest from reference TRBV7-9 and TRBJ1-5, the complete variable domain is DTGVSQNPRHKITKRGQNVTFRCDPISEHNRLYWYRQTLGQGPEFLTYFQNEAQLEKSRLLSDRFSAERPKGSFSTLEIQRTEQGDSAMYLCASSYSGTGVNQPQHFGDGTRLSIL.

The V gene is TRBV6-5, the J gene TRBJ2-5, with TRBD2 identical over 7 bases. CDR1 and CDR2 from the germline V gene are MNHEY and SVGAGI. The junction had 5 bases not matched to a gene; V was cut back by 6 bases and J by 4 bases. CDR3 length: 13 residues. CDR3 sequence: CASSRIAGETQYF. CDR3 bases: TGTGCCAGCAGCCGAATAGCGGGAGAGACCCAGTACTTC.

The CDR3 region has the DNA TGTGCCAGCAGTAGATCCTATCTCCAAGAGACCCAGTACTTC. Its protein product is CASSRSYLQETQYF. The gene calls are TRBV2 and TRBJ2-5; D uncertain. The CDR3 loop spans 14 amino acids. Germline V gene lookup returns CDR1 SNHLY and CDR2 FYNNEI. The germline V and J ends were trimmed by 5 bases and 1 base, with 11 bases remaining between them. The full variable domain, rest sourced from reference TRBV2 and TRBJ2-5, is EPEVTQTPSHQVTQMGQEVILRCVPISNHLYFYWYRQILGQKVEFLVSFYNNEISEKSEIFDDQFSVERPDGSNFTLKIRSTKLEDSAMYFCASSRSYLQETQYFGPGTRLLVL.

The V and J genes are TRBV4-3 and TRBJ2-3; 8 bases match TRBD2. Germline V lookup: CDR1 LGHNA, CDR2 YSLEER. Trimming took 1 base from V and 1 from J; bases not matched to a gene: 1. The CDR3 covers 15 residues. In DNA, the CDR3 is TGCGCCAGCAGCCAAGTAGCGGGACGCACAGATACGCAGTATTTT. It specifies CASSQVAGRTDTQYF.

The CDR3 nucleotides are TGTGCCTGGGGGGCCCAGGGATGGACTGAAGCTTTCTTT. Protein sequence: CAWGAQGWTEAFF. The chain employs TRBV30 and TRBJ1-1; D might be TRBD1 (5 bases). V lost 5 bases and J 5 bases, leaving 15 bases between the germline ends. The CDR3 is made up of 13 amino acids. Germline V gene sequence: CDR1 GTSNPN, CDR2 SVGIG (reference sequence).

This chain joins TRBV14 and TRBJ1-2; TRBD1 is a possible D gene (5 bases). The CDR3 has 14 residues. The germline V and J ends were trimmed by 1 base and 2 bases, with 8 bases remaining between them. Per germline, CDR1 SGHDN and CDR2 FVKESK. The CDR3 reads CASSQGAGNYGYTF. CDR3 DNA sequence: TGTGCCAGCAGCCAAGGTGCAGGGAACTATGGCTACACCTTC.